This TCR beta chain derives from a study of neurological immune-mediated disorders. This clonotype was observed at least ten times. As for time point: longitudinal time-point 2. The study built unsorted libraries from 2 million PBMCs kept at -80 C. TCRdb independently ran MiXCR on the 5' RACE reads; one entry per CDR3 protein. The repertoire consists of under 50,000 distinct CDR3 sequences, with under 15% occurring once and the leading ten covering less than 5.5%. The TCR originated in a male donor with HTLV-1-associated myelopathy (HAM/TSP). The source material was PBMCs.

DNA of the CDR3: TGTGCCAGCAGTCCTACAGGGAGGCGCTCACCCCTCCACTTT. Translated, it gives CASSPTGRRSPLHF. The chain uses TRBV12-3 or TRBV12-4 and TRBJ1-6; a weak D match, TRBD1 (6 bases). V lost 5 bases, J lost 10 bases, and 15 bases lay in between. This CDR3 spans 14 amino acids.